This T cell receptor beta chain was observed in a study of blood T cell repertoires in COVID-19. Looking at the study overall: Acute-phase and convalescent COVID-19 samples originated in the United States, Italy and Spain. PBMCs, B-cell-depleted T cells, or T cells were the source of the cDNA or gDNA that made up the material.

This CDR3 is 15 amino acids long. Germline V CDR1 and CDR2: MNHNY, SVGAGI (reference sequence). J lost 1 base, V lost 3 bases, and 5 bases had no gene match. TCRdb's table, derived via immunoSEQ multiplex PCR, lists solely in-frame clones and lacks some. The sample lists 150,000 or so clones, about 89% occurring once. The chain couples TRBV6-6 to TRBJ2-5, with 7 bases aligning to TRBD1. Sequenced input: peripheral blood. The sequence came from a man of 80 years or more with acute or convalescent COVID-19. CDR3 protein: CASSYTQGVQETQYF. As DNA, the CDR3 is TGTGCCAGCAGTTATACCCAGGGGGTCCAAGAGACCCAGTACTTC.